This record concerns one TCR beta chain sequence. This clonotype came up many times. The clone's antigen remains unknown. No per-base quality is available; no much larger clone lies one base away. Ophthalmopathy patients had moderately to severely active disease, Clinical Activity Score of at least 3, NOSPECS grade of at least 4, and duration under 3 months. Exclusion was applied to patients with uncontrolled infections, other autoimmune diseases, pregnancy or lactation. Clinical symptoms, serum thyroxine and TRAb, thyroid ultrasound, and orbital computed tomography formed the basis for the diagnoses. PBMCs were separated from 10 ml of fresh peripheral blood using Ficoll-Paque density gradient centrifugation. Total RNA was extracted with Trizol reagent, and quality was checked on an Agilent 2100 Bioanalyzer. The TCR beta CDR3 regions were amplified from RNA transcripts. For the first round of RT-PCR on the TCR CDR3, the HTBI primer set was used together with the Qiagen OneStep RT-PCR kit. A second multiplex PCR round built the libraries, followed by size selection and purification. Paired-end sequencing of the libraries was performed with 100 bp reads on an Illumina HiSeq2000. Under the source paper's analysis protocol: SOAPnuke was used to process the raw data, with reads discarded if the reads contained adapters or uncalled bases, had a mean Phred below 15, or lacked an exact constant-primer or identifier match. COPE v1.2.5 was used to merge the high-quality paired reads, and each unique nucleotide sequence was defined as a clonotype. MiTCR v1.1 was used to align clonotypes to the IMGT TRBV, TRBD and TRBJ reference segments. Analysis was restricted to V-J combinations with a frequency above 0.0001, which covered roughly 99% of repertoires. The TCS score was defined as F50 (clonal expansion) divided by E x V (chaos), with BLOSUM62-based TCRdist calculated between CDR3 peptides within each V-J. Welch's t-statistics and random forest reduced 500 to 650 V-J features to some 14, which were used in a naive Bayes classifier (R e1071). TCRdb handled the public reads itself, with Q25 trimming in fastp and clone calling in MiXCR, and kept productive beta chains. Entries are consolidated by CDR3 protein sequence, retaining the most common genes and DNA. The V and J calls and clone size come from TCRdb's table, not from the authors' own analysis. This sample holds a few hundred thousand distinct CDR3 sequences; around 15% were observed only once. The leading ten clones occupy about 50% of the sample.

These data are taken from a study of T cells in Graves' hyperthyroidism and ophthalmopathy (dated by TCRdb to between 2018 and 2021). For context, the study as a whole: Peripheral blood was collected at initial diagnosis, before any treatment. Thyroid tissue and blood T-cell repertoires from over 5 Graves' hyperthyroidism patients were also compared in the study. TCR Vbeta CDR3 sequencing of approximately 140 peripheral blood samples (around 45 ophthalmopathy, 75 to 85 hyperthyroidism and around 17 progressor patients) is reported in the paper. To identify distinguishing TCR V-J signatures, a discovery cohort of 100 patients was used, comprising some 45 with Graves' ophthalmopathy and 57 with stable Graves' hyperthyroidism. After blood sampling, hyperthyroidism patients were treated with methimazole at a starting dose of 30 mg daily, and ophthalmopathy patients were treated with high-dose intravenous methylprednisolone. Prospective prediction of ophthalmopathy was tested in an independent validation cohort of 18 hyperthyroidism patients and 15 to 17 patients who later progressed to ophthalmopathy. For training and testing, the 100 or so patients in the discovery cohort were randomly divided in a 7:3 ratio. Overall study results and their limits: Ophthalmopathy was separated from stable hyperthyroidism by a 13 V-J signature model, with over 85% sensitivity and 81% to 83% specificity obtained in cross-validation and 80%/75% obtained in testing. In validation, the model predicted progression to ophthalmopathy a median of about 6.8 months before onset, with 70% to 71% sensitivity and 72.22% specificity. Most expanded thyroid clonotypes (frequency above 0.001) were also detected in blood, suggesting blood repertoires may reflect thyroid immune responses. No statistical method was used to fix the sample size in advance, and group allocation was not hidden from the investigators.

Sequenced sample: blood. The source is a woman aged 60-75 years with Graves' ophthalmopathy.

The bases are TGTGCCAGCGGGACAGGGTTTGAGACCCAGTACTTC. Its protein product is CASGTGFETQYF. This sequence uses TRBV6-1 and TRBJ2-5, with 9 middle bases fitting TRBD1. V has 8 bases trimmed and J has 5 bases trimmed; junction bases matching no gene number 3. From cysteine to phenylalanine, the CDR3 is 12 amino acids long. Just CDR3 DNA is preserved here, 36 bases in frame from base 1. Taken from the germline V gene, the CDR1 and CDR2 loops are MNHNS and SASEGT.